This is a list of T cell receptor beta chains from one sample in a study of blood T cell repertoires in COVID-19. Sequenced by immunoSEQ multiplex PCR; TCRdb stores in-frame clones only, minus some. The repertoire holds over 100,000 clones, with about four fifths as singletons. Sample: peripheral blood. These receptor sequences come from a man aged 60 to 75 with active or convalescent COVID-19. Both conserved end residues are part of each CDR3. Fields, in order: D gene, V gene, J gene, clone size, CDR3 DNA, CDR3 protein. A D gene is named only where the DNA matches it firmly. Size tells how often a clone was seen (once, few, many) or the class of an expanded clone, and some rows leave it out.

.,TRBV25-1,TRBJ1-2,.,TGTGCCAGCAGTGACCTTTGGGGCCTTAAGGATGGCTACACCTTC,CASSDLWGLKDGYTF
.,TRBV12-3/TRBV12-4,TRBJ1-2,.,TGTGCCAGCAGTGGCAGGAACTATGGCTACACCTTC,CASSGRNYGYTF
TRBD2,TRBV11-3,TRBJ2-1,.,TGTGCCAGCAGCCCAACTAGCGGGAGTCGGATGCAGTTCTTC,CASSPTSGSRMQFF
.,TRBV3-1/TRBV3-2,TRBJ1-2,.,TGTGCCAGCAGCCAAGTTCACGGACAGCCCAACTATGGCTACACCTTC,CASSQVHGQPNYGYTF
.,TRBV5-1,TRBJ2-5,.,TGCGCCAGCAGCCCCTTCGAGGAGACCCAGTACTTC,CASSPFEETQYF
.,TRBV11-3,TRBJ2-2,.,TGTGCCAGCAGTACACGTTGGGGGGCGAACACCGGGGAGCTGTTTTTT,CASSTRWGANTGELFF
TRBD1,TRBV24-1,TRBJ1-4,.,TGTGCCACCAGTGATTCCCGGGACAGGGCAGCCGGTGAAAAACTGTTTTTT,CATSDSRDRAAGEKLFF
TRBD1,TRBV4-2,TRBJ2-3,.,TGTGCCAGCAGCCAAATGCAGGGGGATACTAGCACAGATACGCAGTATTTT,CASSQMQGDTSTDTQYF
.,TRBV21-1,TRBJ1-5,.,TGTGCCAGCAGCGGGACTGGACGTTGGCCCCAGCATTTT,CASSGTGRWPQHF
.,TRBV21-1,TRBJ1-5,.,TGTGCCAGCAGCTCCCGGGACAGGGAAGGAAATCAGCCCCAGCATTTT,CASSSRDREGNQPQHF
.,TRBV4-1,TRBJ2-7,many,TGCGCCAGCAGCCAAGTGGTCACTGTCACCGAGCAGTACTTC,CASSQVVTVTEQYF
TRBD2,TRBV6-6,TRBJ2-1,.,TGTGCCAGCAGTCCGTGGACTAGCGGACCAAGACGGGGATCCTACAATGAGCAGTTCTTC,CASSPWTSGPRRGSYNEQFF
.,TRBV2,TRBJ2-1,.,TGTGCCAGCAGTGAACACGGGAGTGTTTATAATGAGCAGTTCTTC,CASSEHGSVYNEQFF
TRBD1,TRBV7-9,TRBJ1-6,few,TGTGCCAGCAGCTTAGTCGGACAGGGGGGGTCACCCCTCCACTTT,CASSLVGQGGSPLHF
TRBD2,TRBV6-6,TRBJ2-7,.,TGTGCCAGCAGTCGCCCACTAGCGGGAATCGGTGAGCAGTACTTC,CASSRPLAGIGEQYF
TRBD1,TRBV19,TRBJ2-7,.,TGTGCCAGTAGTCTAACCGGGACAGGGGGCAACGAGCAGTACTTC,CASSLTGTGGNEQYF
TRBD1,TRBV28,TRBJ1-2,.,TGTGCCAGCAGTTTTTCAGGGGGCTATGTCTATGGCTACACCTTC,CASSFSGGYVYGYTF
.,TRBV2,TRBJ2-5,.,TGTGCCAGCAGTGAAGACCCCGGTCGGAGGTCCGAGACCCAGTACTTC,CASSEDPGRRSETQYF
.,TRBV4-3,TRBJ2-2,once,TGCGCCAGCAGCCAGAGGGACGGGGAGCTGTTTTTT,CASSQRDGELFF
.,TRBV3-1/TRBV3-2,TRBJ1-3,.,TGTGCCAGCAGCCAAGCAGGGGTCGGAAACACCATATATTTT,CASSQAGVGNTIYF
TRBD1,TRBV27,TRBJ1-1,.,TGTGCCAGCAGTTTAGAACAGGGGGCCGGTATCACTGAAGCTTTCTTT,CASSLEQGAGITEAFF
.,TRBV28,TRBJ2-2,.,TGTGCCAGCTTTCGACAGCAATCGTACACCGGGGAGCTGTTTTTT,CASFRQQSYTGELFF
.,TRBV7-9,TRBJ1-3,once,TGTGCCAGCAGCTTGGGGTTCTGGGGGGTAAACTCTGGAAACACCATATATTTT,CASSLGFWGVNSGNTIYF
.,TRBV11-3,TRBJ2-7,.,TGTGCCAGCAGTCTTAGCGGTACCTACGAGCAGTACTTC,CASSLSGTYEQYF
TRBD1,TRBV18,TRBJ2-4,.,TGTGCCAGCCTCAGGGGGAGTGAAAACATTCAGTACTTC,CASLRGSENIQYF
TRBD2,TRBV7-6,TRBJ2-3,few,TGTGCCAGCAGCGAAGCTAGCGGGGCGACCGCAGATACGCAGTATTTT,CASSEASGATADTQYF
.,TRBV4-3,TRBJ1-5,.,TGCGCCAGCAGCCAAGAAGCCGGGGGGGTCAATCAGCCCCAGCATTTT,CASSQEAGGVNQPQHF
.,TRBV19,TRBJ2-5,.,TGTGCCAGTAGTGCCAGTCGCCAAGAGACCCAGTACTTC,CASSASRQETQYF
TRBD1,TRBV11-3,TRBJ2-1,once,TGTGCCAGCAGCTCCCGGACAGGGAGCTCCTACAATGAGCAGTTCTTC,CASSSRTGSSYNEQFF
TRBD2,TRBV7-3,TRBJ2-3,.,TGTGCCAGCAGCTTAAGGGCTAGCGGGCTGGGGGATACGCAGTATTTT,CASSLRASGLGDTQYF
.,TRBV28,TRBJ2-6,.,TGTGCCAGCGTGGGGCTCCCGGAAACTGGGGCCAACGTCCTGACTTTC,CASVGLPETGANVLTF
TRBD2,TRBV5-1,TRBJ2-5,.,TGCGCCAGCAGCTTGGGGGGACTAGCGGAGCAAGAGACCCAGTACTTC,CASSLGGLAEQETQYF
.,TRBV11-2,TRBJ1-3,.,TGTGCCAGCAGCTTATCCCGACAGGGAAACACCATATATTTT,CASSLSRQGNTIYF
.,TRBV28,TRBJ1-1,.,TGTGCCAGCAGTCCCCCCGCGGGGGGCAGGACTGAAGCTTTCTTT,CASSPPAGGRTEAFF
TRBD1,TRBV7-2,TRBJ1-2,.,TGTGCCAGCAGCCGACAGGGGAACTATGGCTACACCTTC,CASSRQGNYGYTF
TRBD1,TRBV14,TRBJ1-6,few,TGTGCCAGCAGCCAAGGACAGGGGCTGAATTCACCCCTCCACTTT,CASSQGQGLNSPLHF
TRBD1,TRBV10-3,TRBJ1-1,.,TGTGCCATCAGTGAGCTAGTGACAGGGGGTGGAAAGAACACTGAAGCTTTCTTT,CAISELVTGGGKNTEAFF
.,TRBV6-2/TRBV6-3,TRBJ2-7,.,TGTGCCAGCAGCCACACTATCTACGAGCAGTACTTC,CASSHTIYEQYF
TRBD2,TRBV3-1/TRBV3-2,TRBJ2-1,.,TGTGCCAGCACGCGACTAGCCTCGAATGAGCAGTTCTTC,CASTRLASNEQFF
TRBD2,TRBV4-2,TRBJ2-1,.,TGTGCCAGCAGCCGCACTAGCGGGGGTTACAATGAGCAGTTCTTC,CASSRTSGGYNEQFF
TRBD2,TRBV15,TRBJ2-1,once,TGTGCCACCAGCAGAGGGACTAGCGGGGGCTCCTACAATGAGCAGTTCTTC,CATSRGTSGGSYNEQFF
TRBD2,TRBV6-1,TRBJ2-4,.,TGTGCCAGCAGTGAAGCTTGGGCGGGGGGACAAGCCAAAAACATTCAGTACTTC,CASSEAWAGGQAKNIQYF
.,TRBV10-3,TRBJ2-5,.,TGTGCCATCAGGCAACAGGGAGCAGAGACCCAGTACTTC,CAIRQQGAETQYF
.,TRBV2,TRBJ1-1,.,TGTGCCAGCAGCGCCCGGTCGAGGAACACTGAAGCTTTCTTT,CASSARSRNTEAFF
TRBD2,TRBV5-1,TRBJ2-1,.,TGCGCCAGCAGCTTGCAACTAGCGGGAGTAGGTATAAATGAGCAGTTCTTC,CASSLQLAGVGINEQFF